Below, 24 T cell receptor beta chains from the same sample are listed, as sequenced in a study of neoadjuvant anti-PD-1 for oral cavity cancer. TCRdb's table, derived via immunoSEQ multiplex PCR, lists solely in-frame clones and lacks some. The sample has roughly 13,000 clones, roughly 60% seen once; the top ten hold roughly an eighth. The specimen comprised tumor tissue, sampled before nivolumab (anti-PD-1) treatment. Source of these receptors: a person aged 35-80 years with oral cavity squamous cell carcinoma.

This CDR3 reads CASSFGTGGHTDTQYF. CDR3 in DNA: TGTGCCAGCAGCTTCGGGACAGGGGGTCACACAGATACGCAGTATTTT. The rearrangement uses TRBV7-9 and TRBJ2-3, with 11 nucleotides matching TRBD1. The CDR3 loop spans 16 amino acids. V shed 3 bases and J 2 bases; nucleotides not matched to a gene: 4. The V gene's germline CDR1 is SEHNR and CDR2 FQNEAQ (reference sequence).

The genes are TRBV19 and TRBJ1-5; D is uncertain. CDR1 is LNHDA and CDR2 is SQIVND in the germline V gene (reference sequence). There are 12 residues in the CDR3. Trimming removed 5 bases at V and 6 bases at J, with 8 bases between. The DNA for the CDR3 is TGTGCCAGTAGTCTTACGGGTCAGCCCCAGCATTTT. The encoded protein is CASSLTGQPQHF.

The chain combines TRBV5-1 with TRBJ1-4, with D uncertain. V was cut by 4 bases and J by 4 bases, with 8 bases left in between. The CDR3 is made up of 13 amino acids. Germline CDR1 is SGHRS and CDR2 is YFSETQ. CDR3 amino acids: CASSDFNNEKLFF. CDR3 DNA: TGCGCCAGCAGCGACTTTAATAATGAAAAACTGTTTTTT.

J is TRBJ2-1 and V is TRBV30, with 9 bases fitting TRBD2. The germline CDR1 and CDR2 sequences are GTSNPN and SVGIG (reference sequence). Germline trimming cut 4 bases from V and 0 bases from J; bases unmatched to any gene: 4. The CDR3 totals 15 residues. CDR3 region: CAWKGGRASYNEQFF. The CDR3 nucleotides read TGTGCCTGGAAGGGCGGGAGGGCCTCCTACAATGAGCAGTTCTTC. The variable domain in full, with the rest retrieved from reference TRBV30 and TRBJ2-1, is SQTIHQWPATLVQPVGSPLSLECTVEGTSNPNLYWYRQAAGRGLQLLFYSVGIGQISSEVPQNLSASRPQDRQFILSSKKLLLSDSGFYLCAWKGGRASYNEQFFGPGTRLTVL.

The chain carries TRBV5-4 and TRBJ2-7; no firm D call. Trimming stripped 2 bases from V and 0 bases from J, with 9 bases between. This CDR3 has 14 amino acids. The germline V gene has CDR1 SGHNT and CDR2 YYREEE (reference sequence). CDR3 DNA sequence: TGTGCCAGCAGCTTAGGAAGGACCTCCTACGAGCAGTACTTC. This sequence encodes CASSLGRTSYEQYF.

The CDR3 loop is CASRQPSGQLQAFF. In nucleotides, the CDR3 is TGTGCCAGCAGGCAACCGTCGGGACAGTTGCAAGCTTTCTTT. The rearrangement uses TRBV6-1 and TRBJ1-1; 7 nucleotides agree with TRBD1. The V gene's germline CDR1 is MNHNS and CDR2 SASEGT. The CDR3 has 14 residues. Unmatched junction bases numbered 13, after V lost 6 bases and J lost 9 bases.

V and J are TRBV11-2 and TRBJ2-5, with D unclear. The ends were cut back, 5 bases at V and 5 bases at J, with 18 bases in the middle. CDR3 size: 15 residues. CDR1 is SGHAT and CDR2 is FQNNGV in the germline V gene. The chain's CDR3 is CASSAKAARGETQYF. CDR3 coding DNA: TGTGCCAGCAGCGCAAAGGCGGCGCGAGGTGAGACCCAGTACTTC. Looking up the rest from reference TRBV11-2 and TRBJ2-5 gives the full variable domain: EAGVAQSPRYKIIEKRQSVAFWCNPISGHATLYWYQQILGQGPKLLIQFQNNGVVDDSQLPKDRFSAERLKGVDSTLKIQPAKLEDSAVYLCASSAKAARGETQYFGPGTRLLVL.

The rearrangement uses TRBV28 and TRBJ2-7; 9 nucleotides align to TRBD2. Germline V gene lookup returns CDR1 MDHEN and CDR2 SYDVKM. V shed 8 bases and J 6 bases; nucleotides not matched to a gene: 11. The CDR3 runs 14 residues. CDR3 in DNA: TGTGCCAGCTGGATTGGGCGGGAGGGTGGCGAGCAGTACTTC. Amino acid sequence: CASWIGREGGEQYF.

The sample holds one count of this clone. The chain links TRBV19 to TRBJ2-7; 8 nucleotides line up with TRBD1. With V trimmed by 6 bases and J by 8 bases, 12 bases remained unmatched. The CDR3 loop spans 14 amino acids. Per the germline V gene, CDR1 is LNHDA and CDR2 is SQIVND (reference sequence). Here the CDR3 reads CASREAGGGTQQYF. In nucleotides, the CDR3 is TGTGCCAGTAGGGAAGCAGGGGGCGGAACCCAGCAGTACTTC.

This clone was counted only a few times. The V call is TRBV5-1, the J call TRBJ2-3; D possibly corresponds to TRBD2 (5 bases). This CDR3 spans 14 amino acids. Between the trimmed V and J ends, which lost 5 bases and 0 bases, there was a span of 10 bases. Germline lookup yields CDR1 SGHRS and CDR2 YFSETQ. As DNA, the CDR3 is TGCGCCAGCAGTCGGAGGTGGAGCACAGATACGCAGTATTTT. Residues: CASSRRWSTDTQYF.

The rearrangement links TRBV30 to TRBJ2-5, with 8 bases that match TRBD2. The CDR3 is 18 amino acids. The V gene's germline CDR1 is GTSNPN and CDR2 SVGIG (reference sequence). J lost 5 bases, V lost 2 bases, and 19 bases had no gene match. The DNA for the CDR3 is TGTGCCTGGAGTCGGGCCAGGGGTAGAGCGGGAGTGGGGGAGACCCAGTACTTC. Translating gives CAWSRARGRAGVGETQYF.

The chain joins TRBV9 to TRBJ1-3; D uncertain. Germline assignment: CDR1 SGDLS and CDR2 YYNGEE. Trimming removed 0 bases at V and 0 bases at J, with 4 bases between. CDR3 length: 14 residues. DNA for the CDR3: TGTGCCAGCAGCGTAGAGACCTCTGGAAACACCATATATTTT. It codes for CASSVETSGNTIYF.

The chain is built from TRBV19 and TRBJ1-1; D is undetermined. The CDR3 runs to 12 residues. V was clipped by 6 bases and J by 7 bases, with 12 bases between them. Germline V gene sequence: CDR1 LNHDA, CDR2 SQIVND (reference sequence). The CDR3 region has the DNA TGTGCCAGTAGCCGTGGACCGATTGAAGCTTTCTTT. Its protein product is CASSRGPIEAFF.

The V call is TRBV19, the J call TRBJ2-7; D not certain. V gave up 5 bases and J gave up 1 base, with 9 bases separating them. This CDR3 spans 13 amino acids. Germline CDR1 and CDR2: LNHDA and SQIVND (reference sequence). This CDR3 is CASSPLGSYEQYF. The CDR3 DNA follows: TGTGCCAGTAGTCCCCTCGGATCCTACGAGCAGTACTTC.

The CDR3 sequence is CASSASSGANVLTF. CDR3 coding DNA: TGTGCCAGCAGCGCCAGCTCTGGGGCCAACGTCCTGACTTTC. This chain links TRBV28 with TRBJ2-6; D uncertain. Germline V gene lookup returns CDR1 MDHEN and CDR2 SYDVKM. V was shortened by 6 bases and J by 0 bases, with 6 bases between the two germline ends. The CDR3 consists of 14 residues.

The chain has TRBV6-1 and TRBJ1-3; unclear D gene. Germline CDR1 and CDR2: MNHNS and SASEGT. CDR3 length: 13 amino acids. Trimming stripped 3 bases from V and 0 bases from J, with 3 bases between. The CDR3 spells CASSDISGNTIYF. The DNA for the CDR3 is TGTGCCAGCAGTGATATCTCTGGAAACACCATATATTTT.

The chain links TRBV4-3 to TRBJ2-1; D not resolved. The V gene's germline CDR1 is LGHNA and CDR2 YSLEER. Trimming left V 4 bases short and J 1 base short, with 11 bases between. The CDR3 length is 15 residues. The CDR3 region is CASSLSSGSYNEQFF. Written as DNA, the CDR3 is TGCGCCAGCAGCCTCTCTTCGGGTTCCTACAATGAGCAGTTCTTC.

The V gene is TRBV6-1, the J gene TRBJ1-1, with TRBD1 as a possible D gene (6 bases). This CDR3 spans 13 amino acids. The germline gives CDR1 MNHNS, CDR2 SASEGT. V dropped 6 bases and J dropped 8 bases, with 16 bases sitting between them. CDR3 sequence reads: CASRRQVQDEAFF. CDR3 nucleotide sequence: TGTGCCAGCAGGAGACAGGTGCAAGACGAAGCTTTCTTT.

This clone turned up a few times. The chain couples TRBV28 to TRBJ1-5; TRBD1 aligns across 11 bases. CDR3 length: 15 residues. With 4 bases clipped from V and 5 bases from J, the junction kept 4 bases outside the gene matches. Germline V lookup: CDR1 MDHEN, CDR2 SYDVKM. CDR3 sequence reads: CASSSPGQGDQPQHF. The CDR3 coding sequence is TGTGCCAGCAGTTCGCCGGGACAGGGGGATCAGCCCCAGCATTTT.

This clone was observed once. The chain links TRBV9 to TRBJ1-2; D unresolved. CDR1 and CDR2 from the germline V gene are SGDLS and YYNGEE. The CDR3 consists of 14 residues. V was clipped by 3 bases and J by 9 bases, with 18 bases between them. The CDR3 DNA reads as TGTGCCAGCAGCGGGCCGGAAACAGTCTCTAGCTACACCTTC. It specifies CASSGPETVSSYTF.

This clone appeared a few times. The rearrangement uses TRBV19 and TRBJ2-5, with a possible D match to TRBD1 (6 bases). There are 13 residues in the CDR3. The ends were cut back, 5 bases at V and 4 bases at J, with 11 bases in the middle. Germline V gene data show CDR1 as LNHDA and CDR2 as SQIVND (reference sequence). DNA for the CDR3: TGTGCCAGTAGTCGGCAGGGGACAGAGACCCAGTACTTC. This sequence encodes CASSRQGTETQYF.

This clone has more than one count but fewer than ten. The chain couples TRBV27 to TRBJ1-1; TRBD1 might be the D (5 bases). There are 14 residues in the CDR3. Trimming cost V 4 bases and J 5 bases, with 14 bases left between them. The germline V gene has CDR1 MNHEY and CDR2 SMNVEV (reference sequence). This CDR3 reads CASSYGHGRTEAFF. The CDR3 DNA sequence: TGTGCCAGCAGTTATGGACACGGGAGAACTGAAGCTTTCTTT.

This clone came up once. The chain links TRBV11-3 to TRBJ2-1; no clear D. The CDR3 contains 13 residues. Germline lookup yields CDR1 SGHNT and CDR2 YENEEA. V lost 1 base and J lost 3, with 4 bases in between. CDR3 loop: CASSLADYNEQFF. In nucleotides, the CDR3 is TGTGCCAGCAGCTTAGCGGACTACAATGAGCAGTTCTTC.

This clone is classed as medium-sized. This rearrangement joins TRBV27 to TRBJ1-1; 7 bases map to TRBD1. Germline CDR1 and CDR2: MNHEY and SMNVEV (reference sequence). The trim removed 8 bases at V and 1 base at J, leaving 7 bases unmatched. The CDR3 has 14 amino acids. The CDR3, as DNA: TGTGCCAGCGCAGAGACAGGGACGAACACTGAAGCTTTCTTT. This sequence encodes CASAETGTNTEAFF.